The clone carrying this TCR beta chain has ten or more counts. This sample was taken from a study of T-cell reconstitution after alpha-beta-depleted transplantation in children. The CDR3 contains 14 residues. Trimming cost V 6 bases and J 0 bases, with 11 bases left between them. Using unique molecular identifiers, the investigators prepared the TCRbeta library. Via MiXCR, TCRdb re-called the PCR reads, giving one row per CDR3 protein. Among 100,000 or so distinct CDR3 sequences listed, about 12% were seen once. Sequences were derived from PBMCs from the stem cell graft donor, sampled from the stem cell graft. The source is a human donor who donated a stem cell graft to a child with inherited bone marrow failure. The chain links TRBV12-3 or TRBV12-4 to TRBJ1-2; D might be TRBD1 (6 bases). CDR3 residues: CASSRQAANYGYTF. DNA of the CDR3: TGTGCCAGCAGCAGACAGGCTGCTAACTATGGCTACACCTTC.